These T cell receptor beta chains were read from a single sample in a study of response to subunit inactivated influenza vaccine. TCRdb re-called the RT-PCR reads through MiXCR, storing one row per CDR3 protein. Of approximately 730,000 distinct CDR3 sequences listed, approximately 14% are singletons. The sample was PBMCs from blood, taken approximately 15 days before vaccination. The source of these receptors is a man between 50 and 59 years old who received an inactivated influenza vaccine. Each CDR3 is given with its conserved first and last residue. Fields, in order: CDR3 protein, J gene, clone size, V gene. Clone size, where shown, is once, few, many, or a class for clones that have expanded.

CATSGSGKGRFGSNQPQHF	TRBJ1-5	-	TRBV24-1
CASSFLGGGISSPPDTQYF	TRBJ2-3	-	TRBV6-5
CASNLGGANQPQHF	TRBJ1-5	-	TRBV6-2/TRBV6-3
CASSFRELASTDTQYF	TRBJ2-3	few	TRBV7-2
CSAGIGTDTQYF	TRBJ2-3	many	TRBV20-1
CASSLVRTNNEQFF	TRBJ2-1	-	TRBV7-9
CASRRLPSNQPQHF	TRBJ1-5	few	TRBV28
CASNLGVTGELFF	TRBJ2-2	few	TRBV6-6
CASSLGLAGGINTGELFF	TRBJ2-2	-	TRBV11-2
CSARRTVSDEKLFF	TRBJ1-4	-	TRBV20-1
CASSQVGGLNEQFF	TRBJ2-1	-	TRBV4-2
CASSFQAPIDTQYF	TRBJ2-3	-	TRBV7-2
CATSDRTGGNQPQHF	TRBJ1-5	-	TRBV24-1
CATSDSGASYNEQFF	TRBJ2-1	many	TRBV24-1
CSARRIGSGSYEQFF	TRBJ2-1	few	TRBV20-1
CAISPGRGDTQYF	TRBJ2-3	few	TRBV10-3
CASSQRLATYEQYF	TRBJ2-7	-	TRBV3-1
CASSLAAGQEDTQYF	TRBJ2-3	-	TRBV5-1
CASSLSALAGTDTQYF	TRBJ2-3	few	TRBV5-6
CASSQDSFGHRNTEAFF	TRBJ1-1	many	TRBV4-3
CASSLSGSFYDQYF	TRBJ2-7	-	TRBV5-1
CASSNNGLAAGDTQYF	TRBJ2-3	-	TRBV28
CSAWGGEGPDEQYF	TRBJ2-7	-	TRBV29-1
CASSARDSSSYEQYF	TRBJ2-7	-	TRBV7-8
CSAWKTSSDTQYF	TRBJ2-3	-	TRBV20-1
CASSLEQGPGELFF	TRBJ2-2	-	TRBV5-1
CASSLSSRVHNEQFF	TRBJ2-1	-	TRBV7-2
CASSQYRGLNSPLHF	TRBJ1-6	few	TRBV6-1
CASSPLTGGNTEAFF	TRBJ1-1	-	TRBV7-7